Listed below are T cell receptor beta chains from one sample, sequenced in a study of technical replicates of blood from several donors. TCRdb's table, derived via immunoSEQ multiplex PCR, lists solely in-frame clones and lacks some. The sample records 15,000 to 19,000 clones, under 90% being singletons. The sequencing sample was made of PBMCs. The origin of the receptors is a human donor in good health. The CDR3 runs from the conserved cysteine through the conserved F or W. The order of the fields is D gene, V gene, clone size, J gene, CDR3 DNA, CDR3 protein. The D gene is left open where the match is weak. Clone size is not always given. Where it is, it says once, few, many or a class for expanded clones.

.	TRBV7-3	.	TRBJ2-3	TGTGCCAGCAGCTTAATGCCCCCGGGAGCCACAGATACGCAGTATTTT	CASSLMPPGATDTQYF
.	TRBV21-1	once	TRBJ1-1	TGTGCCAGCAGCACCCAACGGGAGGTTAACACTGAAGCTTTCTTT	CASSTQREVNTEAFF
TRBD1	TRBV5-1	.	TRBJ2-3	TGCGCCAGCAGATGGTCGACAGGGGCAGATACGCAGTATTTT	CASRWSTGADTQYF
TRBD1	TRBV28	.	TRBJ2-7	TGTGCCAGCAGTACCGACAGGGCTTTCTCCTACGAGCAGTACTTC	CASSTDRAFSYEQYF
.	TRBV19	.	TRBJ1-4	TGTGCCAGTAGCGTCGGGACTCGTGAAAAACTGTTTTTT	CASSVGTREKLFF
.	TRBV9	.	TRBJ2-2	TGTGCCAGCAGCGACCCTCTCGGGGGGCGCCTCGGGGAGCTGTTTTTT	CASSDPLGGRLGELFF
.	TRBV7-9	.	TRBJ2-1	TGTGCCAGCAGCTTAATCGGGAGCTCCTACAATGAGCAGTTCTTC	CASSLIGSSYNEQFF
TRBD1	TRBV2	.	TRBJ2-7	TGTGCCAGCAGCCGGGACAGCAGTTACGAGCAGTACTTC	CASSRDSSYEQYF
TRBD2	TRBV9	.	TRBJ2-5	TGTGCCAGCAGCGCGCGACTAGCGGACCAAGAGACCCAGTACTTC	CASSARLADQETQYF
.	TRBV7-9	.	TRBJ1-5	TGTGCCAGCAGCTTAGCAGTAGGTGCCGGGGGCAATCAGCCCCAGCATTTT	CASSLAVGAGGNQPQHF
.	TRBV18	.	TRBJ1-2	TGTGCCAGCTCACCAGGCCATAACTATGGCTACACCTTC	CASSPGHNYGYTF
TRBD2	TRBV7-9	.	TRBJ2-1	TGTGCCAGCAGCTTCGCTAGCGGGAGTGTCTCCTACAATGAGCAGTTCTTC	CASSFASGSVSYNEQFF
TRBD2	TRBV5-4	.	TRBJ2-2	TGTGCCAGCAGACAGGGACTAGCGGGAGGGAACACCGGGGAGCTGTTTTTT	CASRQGLAGGNTGELFF
.	TRBV2	.	TRBJ2-1	TGTGCCAGCAGTGATGACAGGAGCACCTACAATGAGCAGTTCTTC	CASSDDRSTYNEQFF
TRBD1	TRBV6-5	.	TRBJ2-3	TGTGCCAGCCGTATGGGACAGGGAACAGATACGCAGTATTTT	CASRMGQGTDTQYF
.	TRBV19	.	TRBJ1-1	TGTGCCAGTAGTATAGAGGGCCAGAGAGCTTTCTTT	CASSIEGQRAFF
TRBD1	TRBV14	.	TRBJ2-7	TGTGCCAGCAGCCAGAGGGACAGGCAGTACTTC	CASSQRDRQYF
.	TRBV4-2	.	TRBJ2-5	TGTGCCAGCAGCCAAGATCGGGGGGAGACCCAGTACTTC	CASSQDRGETQYF
.	TRBV23-1	.	TRBJ1-5	TGCGCCAGCGAAACAGGGATCCGCCTTAGGGGCAATCAGCCCCAGCATTTT	CASETGIRLRGNQPQHF
.	TRBV5-1	.	TRBJ2-1	TGCGCCAGCACTCGCGACAGCACATCGAATGAGCAGTTCTTC	CASTRDSTSNEQFF
TRBD2	TRBV2	few	TRBJ2-3	TGTGCCAGCACCCCTAGCGGGAGAGGAGGTACGCAGTATTTT	CASTPSGRGGTQYF
.	TRBV18	.	TRBJ1-4	TGTGCCAGCTCACCCAGGGTTTCGACTAATGAAAAACTGTTTTTT	CASSPRVSTNEKLFF
TRBD1	TRBV6-5	.	TRBJ1-3	TGTGCCAGCAGCGGGACAGGGGGAAACACCATATATTTT	CASSGTGGNTIYF
.	TRBV6-5	.	TRBJ2-5	TGTGCCAGCAGGGAGCTCAGCCAAGAGACCCAGTACTTC	CASRELSQETQYF
TRBD2	TRBV28	once	TRBJ2-1	TGTGCCAGCAGCCTACACGGGACTAGCGGGAGGAATGAGCAGTTCTTC	CASSLHGTSGRNEQFF
.	TRBV6-5	.	TRBJ2-3	TGTGCCAGCAGTTACTCGGGAGGCACAGATACGCAGTATTTT	CASSYSGGTDTQYF
TRBD2	TRBV27	.	TRBJ2-1	TGTGCCAGCAGTTTGTCAACTAGCGGGAGTAATGAGCAGTTCTTC	CASSLSTSGSNEQFF
.	TRBV5-1	.	TRBJ1-1	TGCGCCAGCAGCCCCGGGTCGGGGGGCCCCACTGAAGCTTTCTTT	CASSPGSGGPTEAFF
TRBD2	TRBV10-1	.	TRBJ2-7	TGCGCCAGCAGTGCCGGGACAGGGGGACTAGCGGGAGAGTATGAGCAGTACTTC	CASSAGTGGLAGEYEQYF
TRBD2	TRBV4-1	.	TRBJ2-7	TGCGCCAGCAGCCAAGATCCGGGACTAGCCCTAGGCGAGCAGTACTTC	CASSQDPGLALGEQYF
TRBD2	TRBV2	.	TRBJ2-3	TGTGCCAGCAGGTGGCGGGGGGGGGATACGCAGTATTTT	CASRWRGGDTQYF
.	TRBV6-5	.	TRBJ2-3	TGTGCCAGCAGTCCCCTGGGCGAGCAAGGAGATACGCAGTATTTT	CASSPLGEQGDTQYF
.	TRBV4-2	.	TRBJ1-5	TGTGCCAGCAGCCAAGATGATGAAGTCGGTGGGCCCCAGCATTTT	CASSQDDEVGGPQHF
.	TRBV7-8	.	TRBJ1-1	TGTGCCAGCAGCTTACCCACACTTAGGACAGCCGACGACATCAACACTGAAGCTTTCTTT	CASSLPTLRTADDINTEAFF
.	TRBV10-3	.	TRBJ2-3	TGTGCCACCATATCAGGTCCCTCAGATACGCAGTATTTT	CATISGPSDTQYF
.	TRBV5-8	once	TRBJ2-1	TGTGCCAGCAGCTTGGGGCGGGCCGGCAATGAGCAGTTCTTC	CASSLGRAGNEQFF
.	TRBV21-1	.	TRBJ2-7	TGTGCCAGCACCTGGACTAGCGGGAGGGCCTGCTCCTACGAGCAGTACTTC	CASTWTSGRACSYEQYF
.	TRBV5-5	.	TRBJ1-2	TGTGCCAGCAGCTTGGAGGGAGACTATGGCTACACCTTC	CASSLEGDYGYTF
TRBD2	TRBV6-1	.	TRBJ2-1	TGTGCCAGCAGTGAAAGGGGACTAGCGGGAGATGAGCAGTTCTTC	CASSERGLAGDEQFF
.	TRBV6-5	.	TRBJ1-1	TGTGCCAGCAGTTTGGGACAAGGGACCCCCGGCACTGAAGCTTTCTTT	CASSLGQGTPGTEAFF
TRBD2	TRBV30	.	TRBJ2-7	TGTGCCTGGAGTGACGGGGGACTAGCGGGTACCTCAAGGAGCTCCTACGAGCAGTACTTC	CAWSDGGLAGTSRSSYEQYF
TRBD1	TRBV6-4	once	TRBJ1-4	TGTGCCAGCGGCCGGGACAGAGAGGAGGAAAAACTGTTTTTT	CASGRDREEEKLFF
TRBD1	TRBV5-1	.	TRBJ2-7	TGCGCCAGCAGCCCAGAACCCGGGACAGTAGGGGAGCAGTACTTC	CASSPEPGTVGEQYF
.	TRBV5-1	.	TRBJ2-3	TGCGCCAGCAGCCCTAGCTGGGGGGGCACAGATACGCAGTATTTT	CASSPSWGGTDTQYF
.	TRBV5-1	once	TRBJ2-3	TGCGCCAGCACCAACACAGATACGCAGTATTTT	CASTNTDTQYF
TRBD2	TRBV6-4	few	TRBJ2-1	TGTGCCAGCAGTGACTCGACTAGCGGGAGCAATGAGCAGTTCTTC	CASSDSTSGSNEQFF
.	TRBV6-1	.	TRBJ2-5	TGTGCCAGCAGTGCCCGGGACTTACAAGAGACCCAGTACTTC	CASSARDLQETQYF
TRBD2	TRBV19	.	TRBJ2-1	TGTGCCAGTAGTGTAGCGGGAGTGTCCTACAATGAGCAGTTCTTC	CASSVAGVSYNEQFF
TRBD2	TRBV29-1	.	TRBJ2-2	TGCAGCGTTTCACTAGCGGGACCTGTCACCGGGGAGCTGTTTTTT	CSVSLAGPVTGELFF
.	TRBV28	.	TRBJ2-7	TGTGCCAGCAGTTTATGGGCCCCGCTCGAGCAGTACTTC	CASSLWAPLEQYF
TRBD1	TRBV4-1	once	TRBJ2-7	TGCGCCAGCAGTTCGACAGGGGTCAACGAGCAGTACTTC	CASSSTGVNEQYF
TRBD2	TRBV28	.	TRBJ2-7	TGTGCCAGCTTGGCAGCGGGGGCCCACGAGCAGTACTTC	CASLAAGAHEQYF
TRBD2	TRBV5-1	.	TRBJ2-7	TGCGCCAGCAGCTTGGAGAAGTCGGGGGGATACGAGCAGTACTTC	CASSLEKSGGYEQYF
TRBD2	TRBV7-3	.	TRBJ2-1	TGTGCCAGCAGCCTCAGCGGGAGGGGCTACAATGAGCAGTTCTTC	CASSLSGRGYNEQFF
TRBD2	TRBV6-1	.	TRBJ2-1	TGTGCCAGCAGTGGCGGGTGGGAGGGCTACAATGAGCAGTTCTTC	CASSGGWEGYNEQFF